This T cell receptor beta chain appears in the sequencing data of a study of graft-versus-host responses after intestinal transplantation. Looking at the study overall: The study gave all recipients anti-thymocyte globulin induction, then tacrolimus and steroids for approximately 3 years.

Trimming removed 6 bases from V and 2 bases from J; junction bases left unmatched: 8. Germline CDR1 MNHEY, CDR2 SVGAGI. This CDR3 is 15 amino acids long. Sequencing used immunoSEQ multiplex PCR; TCRdb keeps in-frame clones, though not all of them. The sample includes 95,000 to 110,000 clones, roughly 87% of them seen just once. Remarks on this clone: The antigen is undetermined.

The starting material was unstimulated CD4+ T cells sorted from spleen or lymph node cells, obtained before intestinal transplant. This receptor was identified in a human donor who received an intestinal transplant. This rearrangement joins TRBV6-5 to TRBJ2-7; 9 nucleotides match TRBD2. Here the CDR3 reads CASRLTSGRPYEQYF. CDR3 in DNA: TGTGCCAGCAGACTAACTAGCGGGCGGCCCTACGAGCAGTACTTC.